This entry describes one T cell receptor beta chain. As yet, its antigen is unknown. Sequencing used immunoSEQ multiplex PCR; TCRdb keeps in-frame clones, though not all of them. The sample lists about 59,000 clones; roughly 84% were seen once. The data were taken from a study of T cell responses to AZD1222 COVID-19 vaccine. Study-wide results and caveats: Reportedly, close to half of spike-specific TCRs are directed against unmutated variant regions. Recipients of two AZD1222 doses showed rising Spike-specific TCR breadth and depth.

The sequence came from an adult in good health. The specimen was peripheral blood, collected on day 0 of AZD1222 vaccination.

Written as DNA, the CDR3 is TGTGCCTGGAGTGGTCGACAGGCCCCTGGGGAGCTGTTTTTT. It translates to CAWSGRQAPGELFF. The rearrangement links TRBV30 to TRBJ2-2, with D possibly TRBD1 on 6 matching bases. CDR1 GTSNPN and CDR2 SVGIG come from the germline V gene (reference sequence). V dropped 1 base and J dropped 8 bases, with 14 bases sitting between them. CDR3 length: 14 residues.